The TCR beta chain described here comes from a study of T cell responses to AZD1222 COVID-19 vaccine. Regarding the study as a whole: Spike-wide vaccine-associated CD4 TCRs dominated at 160-218 and 743-854. At baseline, just a handful of AZD1222 recipients tested seropositive.

V was trimmed by 5 bases and J by 5 bases, leaving 13 bases between them. The CDR3 is 14 residues long. Germline CDR1 is MDHEN and CDR2 is SYDVKM. Of note for this clone: The antigen remains undetermined.

TCRdb keeps only in-frame clones here, not all; method: immunoSEQ multiplex PCR. The data show some 120,000 clones, around 85% seen once. This sample comprised peripheral blood, obtained on day 0 of AZD1222 vaccination. This clonotype originated in an adult in good health. The chain employs TRBV28 and TRBJ1-5; D might be TRBD1 (6 bases). The CDR3 DNA is TGTGCCAGCAGTGATAGGGGGGGAGATCAGCCCCAGCATTTT. Translated, it gives CASSDRGGDQPQHF.